The 28 T cell receptor beta chains in this list originate from one sample, sequenced in a study of blood T cell repertoires in COVID-19. TCRdb's copy holds only in-frame clones and misses some; the assay was immunoSEQ multiplex PCR. The table shows about 300,000 clones, with around nine tenths occurring only once. The sample taken for sequencing was PBMCs or T cells enriched from blood (not recorded which). Every receptor here comes from a woman in her 50s who had been exposed to COVID-19.

The DNA for the CDR3 is TGTGCCAGTAGTCTTTTTATAGGGACAGGGAACAATGAGCAGTTCTTC. The encoded protein is CASSLFIGTGNNEQFF. The chain links TRBV19 to TRBJ2-1; 9 positions agree with TRBD1. The CDR3 has 16 residues. The V and J ends lost 5 bases and 5 bases, in that order; junction bases with no gene match: 10. CDR1 LNHDA and CDR2 SQIVND come from the germline V gene (reference sequence). The full variable domain, its missing parts supplied by reference TRBV19 and TRBJ2-1, is DGGITQSPKYLFRKEGQNVTLSCEQNLNHDAMYWYRQDPGQGLRLIYYSQIVNDFQKGDIAEGYSVSREKKESFPLTVTSAQKNPTAFYLCASSLFIGTGNNEQFFGPGTRLTVL.

Worth noting for this clone: The sample carries other DNA sequences with the same CDR3. The chain is built from TRBV2 and TRBJ1-2; TRBD1 agrees at 7 bases. CDR1 is SNHLY and CDR2 is FYNNEI in the germline V gene. The CDR3 consists of 14 residues. V trimming: 1 base; J trimming: 2 bases; junction bases outside the gene matches: 1. CDR3 in DNA: TGTGCCAGCAGTGAAGGACAGGGAAACTATGGCTACACCTTC. Translating it yields CASSEGQGNYGYTF.

In this sample, this clone turned up once. V gene TRBV18 combines with J gene TRBJ1-1, with 9 bases that match TRBD1. Germline CDR1 reads KGHSH; CDR2 reads LQKENI. The CDR3 is 14 amino acids. The junction had 8 bases not matched to a gene; V was cut back by 0 bases and J by 12 bases. The CDR3 spells CASSPPGQGRVTFF. As DNA, the CDR3 is TGTGCCAGCTCACCACCGGGACAGGGACGGGTTACTTTCTTT.

V and J are TRBV7-8 and TRBJ2-1; TRBD1 agrees at 7 bases. Germline CDR1 is SGHVS and CDR2 is FQNEAQ. With V trimmed by 3 bases and J by 5 bases, 10 bases remained unmatched. The length of the CDR3 is 16 residues. The CDR3 loop is CASSFGQGVYNNEQFF. The CDR3 coding sequence is TGTGCCAGCAGCTTTGGGCAGGGGGTCTATAACAATGAGCAGTTCTTC.

The chain combines TRBV18 with TRBJ2-1, with 10 bases lining up with TRBD1. V shed 4 bases, J shed 6 bases, and the junction held 9 bases outside the gene matches. Germline values: CDR1 KGHSH, CDR2 LQKENI. The CDR3 totals 16 residues. The CDR3 DNA is TGTGCCAGCTCACTTTCCGGGACAGGGGTGGGCAATGAGCAGTTCTTC. Its protein product is CASSLSGTGVGNEQFF.

This clone was counted once. This chain joins TRBV28 and TRBJ1-3; D not certain. Trimming removed 6 bases at V and 0 bases at J, with 3 bases between. The CDR3 spans 12 residues. Looked up from germline, CDR1 is MDHEN and CDR2 is SYDVKM. The DNA of the CDR3 is TGTGCCAGCAGCCTCTCTGGAAACACCATATATTTT. It yields the protein CASSLSGNTIYF.

This chain links TRBV4-1 with TRBJ2-3; D is perhaps TRBD2 (5 bases). Trimming left V 1 base short and J 6 bases short, with 14 bases between. The CDR3 covers 15 residues. The V gene's germline CDR1 is MGHRA and CDR2 YSYEKL. CDR3 DNA: TGCGCCAGCAGCCAAGTAACGGGGTCGGTTGATACGCAGTATTTT. This translates into CASSQVTGSVDTQYF.

This chain uses TRBV19 with TRBJ1-4, with 11 nucleotides matching TRBD1. The CDR3 has 16 residues. The germline gives CDR1 LNHDA, CDR2 SQIVND (reference sequence). Losses at the gene ends were 6 bases for V and 4 bases for J; bases not matched to a gene: 7. CDR3 nucleotides: TGTGCCAGTAGCACCGGGACAGGGGGTGTTAATGAAAAACTGTTTTTT. Amino acids: CASSTGTGGVNEKLFF.

CDR3 coding DNA: TGTGCCAGCAGCCCCTCACAGGGGGCGGACTATGGCTACACCTTC. This encodes CASSPSQGADYGYTF. The V and J genes are TRBV7-2 and TRBJ1-2, with 9 bases that match TRBD1. J gave up 3 bases and V 5 bases, and 7 bases lay outside the gene matches. This CDR3 spans 15 amino acids. Germline CDR1 reads SGHTA; CDR2 reads FQGNSA.

There are a few counts of this clone. J is TRBJ1-5 and V is TRBV7-9; D is unresolved. The V and J ends lost 5 bases and 3 bases respectively, with 5 bases between them. There are 12 residues in the CDR3. CDR1 is SEHNR, CDR2 FQNEAQ, per germline (reference sequence). The CDR3 DNA reads TGTGCCAGCAGCCAGGACAATCAGCCCCAGCATTTT. Amino acids: CASSQDNQPQHF.

J is TRBJ2-5 and V is TRBV7-2; 8 positions agree with TRBD2. Looked up from germline, CDR1 is SGHTA and CDR2 is FQGNSA. J gave up 5 bases and V 5 bases, and 13 bases lay outside the gene matches. The CDR3 runs 16 residues. Written as DNA, the CDR3 is TGTGCCAGCAGCCCACAACTAGCGGTGACGATGGAGACCCAGTACTTC. This codes for CASSPQLAVTMETQYF.

The gene calls are TRBV28 and TRBJ1-5; 7 nucleotides line up with TRBD1. Germline CDR1 reads MDHEN; CDR2 reads SYDVKM. Trimming removed 5 bases from V and 5 bases from J; junction bases left unmatched: 6. This CDR3 contains 14 residues. The CDR3 region has the DNA TGTGCCAGCAGTAACCGGGACAGTTATCAGCCCCAGCATTTT. Encoded protein: CASSNRDSYQPQHF.

The chain combines TRBV2 with TRBJ2-3; perhaps TRBD2 as D (5 bases). The CDR3 has 15 residues. Looked up from germline, CDR1 is SNHLY and CDR2 is FYNNEI. V lost 5 bases to trimming and J lost 2 bases, with 14 bases between them. CDR3 DNA: TGTGCCAGCAGTACGGTCGGACTTATCACAGATACGCAGTATTTT. Translated: CASSTVGLITDTQYF. The full variable domain, completed using reference TRBV2 and TRBJ2-3, is EPEVTQTPSHQVTQMGQEVILRCVPISNHLYFYWYRQILGQKVEFLVSFYNNEISEKSEIFDDQFSVERPDGSNFTLKIRSTKLEDSAMYFCASSTVGLITDTQYFGPGTRLTVL.

The chain is built from TRBV7-2 and TRBJ2-7; 7 bases line up with TRBD2. Germline CDR1 reads SGHTA; CDR2 reads FQGNSA. The CDR3 spans 15 residues. With 1 base clipped from V and 2 bases from J, the junction kept 5 bases outside the gene matches. In DNA form, the CDR3 reads TGTGCCAGCAGCTTAGTGGCGGGGGACCCCTACGAGCAGTACTTC. Amino acid sequence: CASSLVAGDPYEQYF.

The CDR3: CASKETGRNTEAFF. The CDR3 DNA reads as TGCGCCAGCAAAGAGACAGGGAGAAACACTGAAGCTTTCTTT. This sequence joins TRBV4-1 and TRBJ1-1; 7 nucleotides align to TRBD1. The CDR3 covers 14 residues. J gave up 2 bases and V 7 bases, and 7 bases lay outside the gene matches. The germline gives CDR1 MGHRA, CDR2 YSYEKL.

This chain links TRBV5-1 with TRBJ2-7; 7 bases line up with TRBD1. In germline, CDR1 is SGHRS, CDR2 YFSETQ. The V gene end was trimmed by 6 bases and the J gene end by 2 bases; junction bases not matched to a gene: 8. The CDR3 loop spans 14 amino acids. The CDR3: CASNSGTAAYEQYF. The CDR3, as DNA: TGCGCCAGCAACTCCGGGACAGCGGCCTACGAGCAGTACTTC.

This clone appeared a single time. The chain is built from TRBV15 and TRBJ2-5; 12 positions agree with TRBD2. This CDR3 spans 16 amino acids. V shed 5 bases, J shed 2 bases, and the junction held 6 bases outside the gene matches. Germline lookup yields CDR1 LNHNV and CDR2 YYDKDF (reference sequence). The CDR3 spells CATSSYGLAGQETQYF. The CDR3 coding sequence is TGTGCCACCAGCTCCTATGGACTAGCGGGACAAGAGACCCAGTACTTC.

V usage is TRBV11-2 and J usage is TRBJ1-5; TRBD1 might be the D (5 bases). The CDR3 covers 15 residues. CDR1 and CDR2 (germline): SGHAT, FQNNGV. V dropped 0 bases and J dropped 4 bases, with 10 bases sitting between them. This CDR3 reads CASSLDGGGNQPQHF. CDR3 sequence (DNA): TGTGCCAGCAGCTTAGACGGGGGAGGTAATCAGCCCCAGCATTTT.

The chain recombines TRBV24-1 with TRBJ2-2; weak D call: TRBD1 (6 bases). The CDR3 is 14 residues long. V was clipped by 3 bases and J by 3 bases, with 7 bases between them. Germline assignment: CDR1 KGHDR and CDR2 SFDVKD. CDR3 amino acids: CATSDTGYTGELFF. The DNA of the CDR3 is TGTGCCACCAGTGATACAGGGTACACCGGGGAGCTGTTTTTT.

CDR3 nucleotide sequence: TGTGCCAGCAGTCTGACAGGGGGGGAAACTGAAGCTTTCTTT. This gives the protein CASSLTGGETEAFF. The chain recombines TRBV28 with TRBJ1-1, with TRBD1 identical over 9 bases. V lost 5 bases, J lost 5 bases, and 6 bases stayed unmatched. Germline values: CDR1 MDHEN, CDR2 SYDVKM. This CDR3 comprises 14 residues.

The chain combines TRBV5-8 with TRBJ2-1; 7 bases match TRBD1. Per germline, CDR1 SGHTS and CDR2 YDEGEE. After removal of 0 bases from V and 1 base from J, the junction contained 1 base not matched to a gene. The CDR3 sequence is 15 residues long. The CDR3 bases are TGTGCCAGCAGCTTGGGACAGGGTTCCTACAATGAGCAGTTCTTC. Protein: CASSLGQGSYNEQFF.

The V call is TRBV5-1, the J call TRBJ2-3; TRBD2 aligns across 11 bases. The length of the CDR3 is 17 residues. Germline V gives CDR1 SGHRS, CDR2 YFSETQ. V was clipped by 4 bases and J by 0 bases; unmatched bases: 7. The chain's CDR3 is CASSLGTSGSSTDTQYF. DNA for the CDR3: TGCGCCAGCAGCCTGGGGACTAGCGGTTCTAGCACAGATACGCAGTATTTT.

The chain couples TRBV6-1 to TRBJ2-1; TRBD1 agrees at 7 bases. The germline V gene encodes CDR1 MNHNS and CDR2 SASEGT. The CDR3 is 15 amino acids. V dropped 2 bases and J dropped 3; count of bases not matched to a gene: 4. The CDR3 DNA follows: TGTGCCAGCAGTGAACACGCAGGGGGCTACAATGAGCAGTTCTTC. It codes for CASSEHAGGYNEQFF.

This sequence joins TRBV18 and TRBJ2-7, with 12 nucleotides matching TRBD2. CDR1 and CDR2 from the germline V gene are KGHSH and LQKENI. The J segment lost 2 bases and the V segment lost 3 bases, leaving 2 bases of the junction unmatched. The CDR3 is 15 amino acids. CDR3 bases: TGTGCCAGCTCACCCCCTAGCGGGGGGGCCTACGAGCAGTACTTC. It is translated as CASSPPSGGAYEQYF.

This clone was detected once. The V and J genes are TRBV7-9 and TRBJ2-3; D may be TRBD2 (5 bases). Germline CDR1 and CDR2: SEHNR and FQNEAQ (reference sequence). The CDR3 has 18 amino acids. The germline V and J ends were trimmed by 3 bases and 1 base, with 20 bases remaining between them. CDR3 loop: CASSLDSPSHLGTDTQYF. In nucleotides, the CDR3 is TGTGCCAGCAGCTTGGACTCTCCGAGTCACCTTGGCACAGATACGCAGTATTTT.

The sample holds one count of this clone. The chain employs TRBV11-2 and TRBJ2-7, with 8 bases lining up with TRBD2. This CDR3 spans 15 amino acids. The germline V gene encodes CDR1 SGHAT and CDR2 FQNNGV. Trimming cost V 5 bases and J 2 bases; bases outside gene matches: 8. The CDR3 protein is CASSLRLAQTYEQYF. CDR3 sequence (DNA): TGTGCCAGCAGCCTGCGACTAGCGCAAACCTACGAGCAGTACTTC.

This sequence joins TRBV25-1 and TRBJ2-2; 9 bases are shared with TRBD1. CDR3 size: 14 residues. J lost 6 bases, V lost 5 bases, and 4 bases had no gene match. CDR1 and CDR2 from the germline V gene are MGHDK and SYGVNS. The CDR3 DNA is TGTGCCAGCAGTACAGGGGGCTCGGCCGGGGAGCTGTTTTTT. Protein: CASSTGGSAGELFF.

This sequence joins TRBV18 and TRBJ1-4; no firm D call. This CDR3 spans 15 amino acids. Trimming removed 2 bases from V and 0 bases from J, with 7 bases in between. The germline V gene encodes CDR1 KGHSH and CDR2 LQKENI. The CDR3: CASSPSFATNEKLFF. DNA of the CDR3: TGTGCCAGCTCACCATCCTTCGCAACTAATGAAAAACTGTTTTTT.